Each of the 24 T cell receptor beta chains below was sequenced from the same sample in a study of blood T cell repertoires in COVID-19. TCRdb's table, derived via immunoSEQ multiplex PCR, lists solely in-frame clones and lacks some. The sample records about 350,000 clones, around nine tenths being singletons. What was sequenced was PBMCs or T cells enriched from blood (not recorded which). The receptors were sampled from a woman under 40 who had been exposed to COVID-19.

The chain links TRBV5-1 to TRBJ2-5; D may be TRBD1 (6 bases). Trimming took 4 bases from V and 4 from J, leaving 14 bases between them. CDR3 size: 14 residues. Germline CDR1 reads SGHRS; CDR2 reads YFSETQ. Here the CDR3 reads CASSMQGWVETQYF. In DNA form, the CDR3 reads TGCGCCAGCAGCATGCAGGGGTGGGTAGAGACCCAGTACTTC.

CDR3 residues: CASSLVRGRGNTIYF. The CDR3 region has the DNA TGTGCCAGCAGTTTAGTCAGGGGGCGCGGAAACACCATATATTTT. This chain uses TRBV28 with TRBJ1-3; 8 bases fit TRBD1. V trimming: 2 bases; J trimming: 4 bases; junction bases outside the gene matches: 4. This CDR3 has 15 residues. The germline V gene encodes CDR1 MDHEN and CDR2 SYDVKM.

J is TRBJ2-1 and V is TRBV29-1; a possible D gene is TRBD1 (5 bases). This CDR3 is 11 amino acids long. The V end lost 1 base, the J end lost 10 bases, and 8 bases lay between the germline ends. The germline CDR1 and CDR2 sequences are SQVTM and ANQGSEA. CDR3 residues: CSVEGTTEQFF. CDR3 coding DNA: TGCAGCGTTGAAGGGACAACGGAGCAGTTCTTC.

V usage is TRBV7-6 and J usage is TRBJ1-5; TRBD1 agrees at 9 bases. Germline V gene sequence: CDR1 SGHVS, CDR2 FNYEAQ. CDR3 size: 16 residues. Trimming took 5 bases from V and 2 from J; bases not matched to a gene: 7. CDR3 sequence: CASSPGTGRGNQPQHF. CDR3 nucleotides: TGTGCCAGCAGCCCTGGGACAGGGAGAGGCAATCAGCCCCAGCATTTT.

This chain uses TRBV6-6 with TRBJ2-7, with 13 bases fitting TRBD2. The germline V gene encodes CDR1 MNHNY and CDR2 SVGAGI (reference sequence). The CDR3 runs 15 residues. After removal of 5 bases from V and 3 bases from J, the junction contained 4 bases not matched to a gene. The DNA for the CDR3 is TGTGCCAGCAGTCCCGGACTAGCGGGGGTCTACGAGCAGTACTTC. This codes for CASSPGLAGVYEQYF.

The chain employs TRBV6-5 and TRBJ2-7; 9 nucleotides line up with TRBD2. The CDR3 length is 15 residues. Unmatched junction bases numbered 8, after V lost 6 bases and J lost 2 bases. In germline, CDR1 is MNHEY, CDR2 SVGAGI. DNA of the CDR3: TGTGCCAGCAGAAAATCTAGCGGGGCTACCTACGAGCAGTACTTC. Translation gives CASRKSSGATYEQYF.

This chain joins TRBV28 and TRBJ2-1; the match to TRBD2 covers 10 bases. J lost 8 bases, V lost 4 bases, and 11 bases had no gene match. Germline-derived CDR1 and CDR2 are MDHEN and SYDVKM. The CDR3 has 16 residues. The CDR3 coding sequence is TGTGCCAGCAGTTCCGGACTAGCGGCTATTATATATGAGCAGTTCTTC. Protein product: CASSSGLAAIIYEQFF.

This rearrangement joins TRBV10-3 to TRBJ1-5; D is unresolved. This CDR3 spans 12 amino acids. Between the trimmed V and J ends, which lost 6 bases and 6 bases, there was a span of 9 bases. The germline CDR1 and CDR2 sequences are ENHRY and SYGVKD. This CDR3 reads CAISTGSQPQHF. CDR3 nucleotide sequence: TGTGCCATCAGCACCGGTTCTCAGCCCCAGCATTTT.

This clone was detected only once. The chain joins TRBV27 to TRBJ2-2; 8 nucleotides agree with TRBD1. V lost 5 bases and J lost 4; bases outside the gene matches: 12. The CDR3 is 17 amino acids. Looked up from germline, CDR1 is MNHEY and CDR2 is SMNVEV (reference sequence). CDR3 in amino acids: CASSPSSGQGSTGELFF. CDR3 coding DNA: TGTGCCAGCAGTCCTTCCTCCGGACAGGGATCCACCGGGGAGCTGTTTTTT.

The V gene is TRBV29-1, the J gene TRBJ1-5; possible D gene TRBD1, 6 bases. V was cut by 6 bases and J by 7 bases, with 13 bases left in between. Germline CDR1 SQVTM, CDR2 ANQGSEA. The CDR3 covers 12 residues. CDR3 nucleotides: TGCAGCGTCTACGAGACAGGCCAGCCCCAGCATTTT. Translated, it gives CSVYETGQPQHF.

The J gene is TRBJ2-7, the V gene TRBV20-1, with TRBD2 as a possible D gene (5 bases). This CDR3 comprises 10 residues. The germline V gene has CDR1 DFQATT and CDR2 SNEGSKA (reference sequence). The CDR3 loop is CSPPPGEQYF. CDR3 sequence (DNA): TGCAGCCCCCCCCCGGGAGAGCAGTACTTC.

V gene TRBV19 combines with J gene TRBJ2-7; D is ambiguous. Germline-derived CDR1 and CDR2 are LNHDA and SQIVND (reference sequence). V dropped 6 bases and J dropped 3 bases, with 15 bases sitting between them. This CDR3 spans 14 amino acids. CDR3 DNA: TGTGCCAGTAGAAAAATCGACACGGACTACGAGCAGTACTTC. This translates into CASRKIDTDYEQYF.

The chain combines TRBV25-1 with TRBJ1-1; 7 bases fit TRBD1. The germline gives CDR1 MGHDK, CDR2 SYGVNS. V dropped 7 bases and J dropped 1; count of bases not matched to a gene: 3. This CDR3 is built from 13 residues. The DNA for the CDR3 is TGTGCCAGCAAACCAGGGGGGAACACTGAAGCTTTCTTT. Translating it yields CASKPGGNTEAFF. The full variable domain, its missing parts supplied by reference TRBV25-1 and TRBJ1-1, is EADIYQTPRYLVIGTGKKITLECSQTMGHDKMYWYQQDPGMELHLIHYSYGVNSTEKGDLSSESTVSRIRTEHFPLTLESARPSHTSQYLCASKPGGNTEAFFGQGTRLTVV.

The rearrangement links TRBV2 to TRBJ2-6, with D tentatively TRBD1 (5 bases). Germline V gene data show CDR1 as SNHLY and CDR2 as FYNNEI. The V gene lost 10 bases and the J gene lost 6 bases, with 13 bases spanning the gap. CDR3 length: 13 amino acids. The CDR3 nucleotides are TGTGCCACCAGACAGTCGGAGGCCAACGTCCTGACTTTC. Protein sequence: CATRQSEANVLTF.

The chain recombines TRBV2 with TRBJ1-5; D possibly corresponds to TRBD1 (6 bases). Between the trimmed V and J ends, which lost 7 bases and 5 bases, there was a span of 9 bases. The CDR3 has 12 amino acids. Germline V CDR1 and CDR2: SNHLY, FYNNEI. The CDR3: CASTEGDQPQHF. The CDR3 DNA follows: TGTGCCAGCACCGAGGGGGATCAGCCCCAGCATTTT.

The chain has TRBV3-1 (or the pseudogene TRBV3-2) and TRBJ2-2, with D tentatively TRBD1 (6 bases). Germline V gene lookup returns CDR1 LGHDT and CDR2 YNNKEL (reference sequence). There are 15 residues in the CDR3. The V and J ends lost 4 bases and 1 base respectively, with 10 bases between them. The CDR3 nucleotides read TGTGCCAGCAGCCTCAGGGGAATGAACACCGGGGAGCTGTTTTTT. Its protein product is CASSLRGMNTGELFF.

The chain joins TRBV7-6 to TRBJ2-7, with 12 bases identical to TRBD1. The germline V gene has CDR1 SGHVS and CDR2 FNYEAQ. The ends lost 5 bases at V and 7 bases at J; junction bases unmatched: 12. This CDR3 comprises 16 residues. The CDR3 DNA is TGTGCCAGCAGCCCAGCGGGGGGGACAGGGGGCAGGGAGCAGTACTTC. It translates to CASSPAGGTGGREQYF.

The chain combines TRBV7-9 with TRBJ2-1; 8 nucleotides agree with TRBD2. Trimming took 5 bases from V and 9 from J; bases not matched to a gene: 9. This CDR3 has 14 residues. Germline V gene data show CDR1 as SEHNR and CDR2 as FQNEAQ (reference sequence). CDR3 sequence reads: CASSLERTSPEQFF. DNA of the CDR3: TGTGCCAGCAGCCTCGAGAGGACTAGCCCTGAGCAGTTCTTC.

There are a few counts of this clone. The chain has TRBV27 and TRBJ1-1; D not resolved. The CDR3 has 14 amino acids. The V end lost 2 bases, the J end lost 7 bases, and 14 bases lay between the germline ends. Germline loops: CDR1 MNHEY, CDR2 SMNVEV (reference sequence). This CDR3 is CASSLKRDLFEAFF. CDR3 nucleotide sequence: TGTGCCAGCAGTTTAAAACGGGATCTGTTTGAAGCTTTCTTT.

This clone was counted a few times. The chain uses TRBV16 and TRBJ2-7; perhaps TRBD1 as D (7 bases). The V and J ends lost 4 bases and 3 bases respectively, with 13 bases between them. The CDR3 runs to 14 residues. CDR1 is KGHSY, CDR2 FQNENV, per germline. CDR3 in DNA: TGTGCCAGCAGCCCCGGGGGACAGATCTACGAGCAGTACTTC. Protein sequence: CASSPGGQIYEQYF.

In DNA, the CDR3 is TGTGCCAGCAGTGCGGGTTCGAGCAATCAGCCCCAGCATTTT. Its translation: CASSAGSSNQPQHF. The V gene is TRBV9, the J gene TRBJ1-5; D remains ambiguous. CDR3 size: 14 residues. CDR1 is SGDLS and CDR2 is YYNGEE in the germline V gene. Trimming shortened V by 5 bases and J by 1 base, and 10 bases separated the two germline ends.

This clone showed up just a few times. The gene calls are TRBV7-8 and TRBJ2-2; a possible D gene is TRBD2 (6 bases). The germline CDR1 and CDR2 sequences are SGHVS and FQNEAQ. The CDR3 totals 16 residues. V was trimmed by 5 bases and J by 0 bases, leaving 13 bases between them. CDR3 coding DNA: TGTGCCAGCAGCGCGCGGGACTCTCCGAACACCGGGGAGCTGTTTTTT. This translates into CASSARDSPNTGELFF.

This chain joins TRBV12-5 and TRBJ2-7, with TRBD2 matching 16 bases. The germline gives CDR1 LGHNT, CDR2 FRNRAP. Trimming at V came to 6 bases and at J to 2 bases, leaving 7 bases not matched to a gene. The CDR3 has 17 amino acids. The chain's CDR3 is CASGLGLAGGNTYEQYF. DNA for the CDR3: TGTGCTAGTGGACTGGGACTAGCGGGAGGGAACACCTACGAGCAGTACTTC.

This clone was found once. The chain joins TRBV6-6 to TRBJ2-7, with TRBD1 identical over 9 bases. The CDR3 extends over 14 amino acids. V gave up 6 bases and J gave up 5 bases; unmatched junction bases: 8. Germline-derived CDR1 and CDR2 are MNHNY and SVGAGI (reference sequence). CDR3 sequence: CASRTPGQGDEQYF. CDR3 in DNA: TGTGCCAGCAGGACCCCGGGACAGGGTGACGAGCAGTACTTC.